This T cell receptor (beta chain) was documented in a study of cytomegalovirus exposure and HLA in healthy donors. Study context: Of all 360 or so donors who were genotyped, roughly 81% belonged to the Caucasian-associated ancestry cluster. Findings and limits, study-wide: Later genetic work tied a missense DCLRE1C variant to beta-chain V and J trimming. Reports indicate that TCR beta sequences accurately predicted the HLA-A and HLA-B alleles of most subjects. What a later analysis showed was that several of the most significant clusters appeared linked to common viral pathogens.

Trimming stripped 5 bases from V and 7 bases from J, with 17 bases between. The CDR3 covers 15 residues. Germline V lookup: CDR1 SGHTA, CDR2 FQGNSA. A few counts support this clone. The antigen remains unidentified. Primers included in the PCR were 60 Vbeta and 13 Jbeta primers. Only in-frame clones appear in the TCRdb table, and some are missing; sequencing was by immunoSEQ multiplex PCR. Among over 150,000 clones listed, about 85% were seen once. The receptor was derived from a man under 40 in good health and CMV-seropositive. This chain joins TRBV7-2 and TRBJ1-4, with no clear D. The sample taken for sequencing was PBMCs. The CDR3 DNA is TGTGCCAGCAGCGTTTACATCCTTGGGAGTGAAAAACTGTTTTTT. This gives the protein CASSVYILGSEKLFF.